This TCR beta chain comes out of a study of shared clonotypes between healthy human individuals. For the study at large: The cohort comprised a couple of women and a few men. Their ages spanned 18 to 49 years.

About this clone itself: The target antigen is unknown.

The assay was immunoSEQ multiplex PCR, and TCRdb's table has in-frame clones only and misses some. The sample lists over 300,000 clones; around 86% were seen once. This CDR3 comprises 16 residues. V was pared by 0 bases and J by 4 bases, with 15 bases between. CDR1 MGHRA and CDR2 YSYEKL come from the germline V gene. Overall study findings and caveats: Generation of non-shared clonotypes was less probable than generation of clonotypes shared by all four donors.

The clonotype comes from a man in his late teens or twenties in good health. The rearrangement joins TRBV4-1 to TRBJ1-1; D gene unclear. The sample was memory CD8+ T cells sorted from blood. Subset meaning: CD45RO+ cells pooled with CCR7-negative TemRA cells. The CDR3 bases are TGCGCCAGCAGCCAAGAAGCTGACGCAAAGGGCACTGAAGCTTTCTTT. It yields the protein CASSQEADAKGTEAFF.